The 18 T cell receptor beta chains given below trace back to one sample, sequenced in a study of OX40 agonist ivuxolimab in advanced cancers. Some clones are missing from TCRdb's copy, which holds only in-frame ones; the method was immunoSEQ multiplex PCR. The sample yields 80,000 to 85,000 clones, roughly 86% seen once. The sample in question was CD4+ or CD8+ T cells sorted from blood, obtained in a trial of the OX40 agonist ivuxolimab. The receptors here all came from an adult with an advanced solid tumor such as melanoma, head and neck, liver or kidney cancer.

The CDR3 bases are TGTGCCTGGAGCGCCCGGGACAGGGCGAGCAATGAGCAGTTCTTC. Its protein product is CAWSARDRASNEQFF. V usage is TRBV30 and J usage is TRBJ2-1; 9 bases map to TRBD1. The V gene's germline CDR1 is GTSNPN and CDR2 SVGIG (reference sequence). CDR3 length equals 15 residues. V lost 3 bases, J lost 6 bases, and 9 bases stayed unmatched.

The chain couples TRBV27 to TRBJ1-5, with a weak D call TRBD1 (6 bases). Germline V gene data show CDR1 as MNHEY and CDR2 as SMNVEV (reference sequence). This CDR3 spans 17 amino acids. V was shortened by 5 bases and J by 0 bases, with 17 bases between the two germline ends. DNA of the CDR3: TGTGCCAGCAGTACTTACGGGACACCGTATAGCAATCAGCCCCAGCATTTT. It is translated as CASSTYGTPYSNQPQHF.

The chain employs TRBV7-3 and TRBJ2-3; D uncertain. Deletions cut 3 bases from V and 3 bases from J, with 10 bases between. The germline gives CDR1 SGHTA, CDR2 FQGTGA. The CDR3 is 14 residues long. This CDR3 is CASSFAAATDTQYF. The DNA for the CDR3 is TGTGCCAGCAGCTTCGCGGCAGCGACAGATACGCAGTATTTT.

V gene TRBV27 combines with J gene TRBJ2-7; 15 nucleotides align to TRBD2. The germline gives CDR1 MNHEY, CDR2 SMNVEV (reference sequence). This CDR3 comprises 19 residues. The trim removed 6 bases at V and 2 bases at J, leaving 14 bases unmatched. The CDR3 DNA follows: TGTGCCAGCAGCTCGCGCTGGGGGACTAGCGGGAGGTCCACCTACGAGCAGTACTTC. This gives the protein CASSSRWGTSGRSTYEQYF.

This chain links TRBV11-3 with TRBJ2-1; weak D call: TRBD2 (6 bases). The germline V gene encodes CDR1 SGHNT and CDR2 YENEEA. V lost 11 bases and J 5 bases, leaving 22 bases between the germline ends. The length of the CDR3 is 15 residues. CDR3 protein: CASQAGGRKDNEQFF. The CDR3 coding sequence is TGTGCCTCCCAGGCTGGGGGGAGAAAAGACAATGAGCAGTTCTTC.

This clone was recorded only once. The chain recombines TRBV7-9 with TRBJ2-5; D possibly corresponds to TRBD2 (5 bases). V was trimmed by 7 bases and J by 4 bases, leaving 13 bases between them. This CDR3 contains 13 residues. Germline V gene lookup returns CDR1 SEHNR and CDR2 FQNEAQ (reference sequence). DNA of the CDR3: TGTGCCAGCAAAGGGCGAGGGCCAGAGACCCAGTACTTC. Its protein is CASKGRGPETQYF.

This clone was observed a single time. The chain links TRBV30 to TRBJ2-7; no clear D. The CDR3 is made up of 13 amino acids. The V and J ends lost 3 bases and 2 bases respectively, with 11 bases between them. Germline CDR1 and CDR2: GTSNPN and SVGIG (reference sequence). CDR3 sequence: CAWRPTVAYEQYF. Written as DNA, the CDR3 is TGTGCCTGGAGACCGACTGTCGCCTACGAGCAGTACTTC.

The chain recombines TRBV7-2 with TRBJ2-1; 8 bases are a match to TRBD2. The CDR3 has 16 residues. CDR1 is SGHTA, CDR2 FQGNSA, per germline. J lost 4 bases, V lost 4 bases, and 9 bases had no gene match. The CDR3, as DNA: TGTGCCAGCAGCTCCCCCCTTGGACTAGCTTACAATGAGCAGTTCTTC. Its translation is CASSSPLGLAYNEQFF.

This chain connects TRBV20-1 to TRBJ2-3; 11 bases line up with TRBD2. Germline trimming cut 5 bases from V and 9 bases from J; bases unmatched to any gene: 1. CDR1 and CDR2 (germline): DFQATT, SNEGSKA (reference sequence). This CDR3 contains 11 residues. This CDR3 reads CSALAGGTQYF. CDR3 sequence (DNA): TGCAGTGCTTTAGCGGGGGGGACGCAGTATTTT.

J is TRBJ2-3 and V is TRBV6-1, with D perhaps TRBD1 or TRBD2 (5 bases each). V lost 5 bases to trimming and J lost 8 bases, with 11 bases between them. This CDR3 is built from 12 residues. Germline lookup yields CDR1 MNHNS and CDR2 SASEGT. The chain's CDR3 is CASSRDAATQYF. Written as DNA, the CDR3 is TGTGCCAGCAGTAGGGACGCTGCTACGCAGTATTTT.

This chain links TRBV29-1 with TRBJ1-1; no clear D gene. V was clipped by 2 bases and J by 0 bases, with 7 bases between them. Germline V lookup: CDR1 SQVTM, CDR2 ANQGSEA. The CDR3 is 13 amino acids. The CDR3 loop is CSVEITLNTEAFF. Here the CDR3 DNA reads TGCAGCGTTGAAATCACATTGAACACTGAAGCTTTCTTT.

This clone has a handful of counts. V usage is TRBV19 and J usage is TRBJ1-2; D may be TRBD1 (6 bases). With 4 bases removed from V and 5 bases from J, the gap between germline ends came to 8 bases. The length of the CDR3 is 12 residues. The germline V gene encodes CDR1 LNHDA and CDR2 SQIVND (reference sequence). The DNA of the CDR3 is TGTGCCAGTAGTAGGGGGCATTATGGCTACACCTTC. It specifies CASSRGHYGYTF.

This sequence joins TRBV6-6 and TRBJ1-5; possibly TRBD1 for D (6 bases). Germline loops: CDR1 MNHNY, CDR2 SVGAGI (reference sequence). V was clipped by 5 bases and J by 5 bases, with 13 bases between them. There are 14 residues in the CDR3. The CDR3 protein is CASSAQGLHQPQHF. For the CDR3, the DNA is TGTGCCAGCAGTGCACAGGGTCTGCATCAGCCCCAGCATTTT.

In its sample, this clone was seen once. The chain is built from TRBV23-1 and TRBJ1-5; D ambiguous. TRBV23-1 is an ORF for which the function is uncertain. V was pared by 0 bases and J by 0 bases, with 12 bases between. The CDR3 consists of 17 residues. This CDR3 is CASSQSGVAGSNQPQHF. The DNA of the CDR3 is TGCGCCAGCAGTCAATCCGGGGTGGCAGGTAGCAATCAGCCCCAGCATTTT.

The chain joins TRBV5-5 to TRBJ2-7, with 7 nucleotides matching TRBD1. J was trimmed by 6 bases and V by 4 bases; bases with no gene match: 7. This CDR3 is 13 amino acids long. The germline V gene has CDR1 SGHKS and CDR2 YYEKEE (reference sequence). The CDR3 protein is CASSRDSLGEQYF. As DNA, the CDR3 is TGTGCCAGCAGCCGGGACAGTCTAGGCGAGCAGTACTTC.

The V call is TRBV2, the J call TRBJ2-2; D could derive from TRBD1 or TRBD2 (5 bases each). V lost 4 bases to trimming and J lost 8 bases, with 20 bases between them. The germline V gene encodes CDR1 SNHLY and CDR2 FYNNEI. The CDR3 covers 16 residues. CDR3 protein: CASSALRDVSGGELFF. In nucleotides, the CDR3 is TGTGCCAGCAGTGCCCTTAGGGACGTCTCAGGGGGGGAGCTGTTTTTT.

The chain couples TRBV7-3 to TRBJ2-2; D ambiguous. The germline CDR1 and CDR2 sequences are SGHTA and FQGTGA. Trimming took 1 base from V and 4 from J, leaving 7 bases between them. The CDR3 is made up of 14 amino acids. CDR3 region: CASSLMVTTGELFF. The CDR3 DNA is TGTGCCAGCAGCTTAATGGTGACCACCGGGGAGCTGTTTTTT.

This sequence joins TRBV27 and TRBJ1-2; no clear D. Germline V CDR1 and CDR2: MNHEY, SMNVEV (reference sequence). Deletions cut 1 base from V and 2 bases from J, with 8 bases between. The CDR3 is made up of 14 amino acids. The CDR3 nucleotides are TGTGCCAGCAGTTTATGGGGAGGGAACTATGGCTACACCTTC. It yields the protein CASSLWGGNYGYTF.